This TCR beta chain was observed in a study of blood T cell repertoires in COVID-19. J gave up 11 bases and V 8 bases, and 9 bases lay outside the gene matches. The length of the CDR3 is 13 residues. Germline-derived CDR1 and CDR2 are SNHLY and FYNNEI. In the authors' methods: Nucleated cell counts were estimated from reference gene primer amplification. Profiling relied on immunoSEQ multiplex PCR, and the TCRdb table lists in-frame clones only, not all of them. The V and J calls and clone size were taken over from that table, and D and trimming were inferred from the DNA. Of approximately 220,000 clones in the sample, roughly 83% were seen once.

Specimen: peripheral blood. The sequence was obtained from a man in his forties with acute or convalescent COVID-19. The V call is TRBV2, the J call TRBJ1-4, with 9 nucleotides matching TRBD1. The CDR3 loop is CASGGGQGEKLFF. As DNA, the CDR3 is TGTGCCAGCGGAGGGGGACAGGGTGAGAAACTGTTTTTT.